Following are 24 T cell receptor beta chains from one sample sequenced in a study of T-cell reconstitution after alpha-beta-depleted transplantation in children. Preparation of the TCRbeta library was carried out with unique molecular identifiers. MiXCR, run by TCRdb on the PCR reads, gives a single entry per CDR3 protein. The sample has around 500,000 distinct CDR3 sequences; roughly 23% are singletons. Material: PBMCs, mostly from graft donor cells, obtained 360 days after TCRalphabeta/CD19-depleted stem cell transplant. These receptors all come from a boy under two years old who had a stem cell transplant for acute myeloid leukemia, so the T cells may come from the graft donor.

This chain connects TRBV29-1 to TRBJ2-7, with TRBD1 matching over 10 bases. The germline CDR1 and CDR2 sequences are SQVTM and ANQGSEA. CDR3 length: 16 residues. J lost 2 bases, V lost 7 bases, and 14 bases had no gene match. The CDR3 loop is CSGLISGDRGPYEQYF. The CDR3 DNA is TGCAGCGGACTCATCAGCGGGGACAGGGGTCCCTACGAGCAGTACTTC.

The chain combines TRBV27 with TRBJ1-5; 7 nucleotides line up with TRBD1. The CDR3 has 14 residues. V dropped 1 base and J dropped 8; count of bases not matched to a gene: 5. CDR1 is MNHEY, CDR2 SMNVEV, per germline (reference sequence). DNA of the CDR3: TGTGCCAGCAGTTTATGGGGCAGGGGGGAGCCCCAGCATTTT. It is translated as CASSLWGRGEPQHF.

As to this clonotype: This may arise from a read error, as a much more abundant clone is one base away. V usage is TRBV10-3 and J usage is TRBJ2-3; 8 bases match TRBD2. This CDR3 spans 15 amino acids. Trimming at V came to 0 bases and at J to 8 bases, leaving 7 bases not matched to a gene. The V gene's germline CDR1 is ENHRY and CDR2 SYGVKD. CDR3 sequence (DNA): TGTGCCATCAGTGAGTCGGCGGCGGGGGGTGCTACGCAGTATTTT. Its protein is CAISESAAGGATQYF.

This sequence joins TRBV3-1 and TRBJ2-3; 8 positions match TRBD1. The V segment lost 3 bases and the J segment 3 bases; nucleotides outside the gene matches: 2. The CDR3 is made up of 14 amino acids. Germline loops: CDR1 LGHDT, CDR2 YNNKEL (reference sequence). As DNA, the CDR3 is TGTGCCAGCAGCCACTGGACAGGGACAGATACGCAGTATTTT. Protein product: CASSHWTGTDTQYF.

This clonotype was seen once. The rearrangement uses TRBV24-1 and TRBJ2-1, with 8 bases aligning to TRBD1. In germline, CDR1 is KGHDR, CDR2 SFDVKD. The V and J ends lost 3 bases and 3 bases, in that order; junction bases with no gene match: 3. This CDR3 is 15 amino acids long. Here the CDR3 DNA reads TGTGCCACCAGTGATACGGGACAGGTCTACAATGAGCAGTTCTTC. This translates into CATSDTGQVYNEQFF.

This clonotype has just a few counts. V is TRBV27 and J is TRBJ2-3; 8 nucleotides align to TRBD1. This CDR3 spans 15 amino acids. Trimming removed 3 bases from V and 3 bases from J; junction bases left unmatched: 5. Germline V CDR1 and CDR2: MNHEY, SMNVEV (reference sequence). CDR3 DNA: TGTGCCAGCAGTTTGCCCGACAGGGGAACAGATACGCAGTATTTT. Its protein product is CASSLPDRGTDTQYF.

This clonotype was counted at least ten times. The chain combines TRBV12-3 or TRBV12-4 with TRBJ2-7; D gene ambiguous. The CDR3 covers 12 residues. Trimming stripped 3 bases from V and 3 bases from J, with 6 bases between. The CDR3: CASSFMIYEQYF. CDR3 nucleotide sequence: TGTGCCAGCAGTTTCATGATCTACGAGCAGTACTTC.

This clonotype was counted a few times. The rearrangement links TRBV6-5 to TRBJ1-6; tentative D call: TRBD1 (6 bases). V lost 2 bases, J lost 8 bases, and 16 bases lay in between. The CDR3 covers 16 residues. CDR1 MNHEY and CDR2 SVGAGI come from the germline V gene. The CDR3: CASSYMGQVEDSPLHF. The CDR3 nucleotides read TGTGCCAGCAGTTACATGGGACAAGTAGAAGATTCACCCCTCCACTTT.

This clonotype appeared a few times. The chain recombines TRBV29-1 with TRBJ1-1; unclear D gene. This CDR3 contains 13 residues. CDR1 is SQVTM, CDR2 ANQGSEA, per germline. V was clipped by 3 bases and J by 0 bases, with 8 bases between them. The DNA for the CDR3 is TGCAGCGTTGAGCCGGTTTTGAACACTGAAGCTTTCTTT. Its protein product is CSVEPVLNTEAFF.

The rearrangement links TRBV29-1 to TRBJ2-2; D possibly corresponds to TRBD2 (5 bases). Deletions cut 0 bases from V and 7 bases from J, with 12 bases between. Germline lookup yields CDR1 SQVTM and CDR2 ANQGSEA. There are 14 residues in the CDR3. The CDR3 spells CSVEEEEINGELFF. The DNA for the CDR3 is TGCAGCGTTGAAGAGGAGGAAATCAACGGGGAGCTGTTTTTT.

This clonotype was recorded many times. The rearrangement uses TRBV4-3 and TRBJ2-4; TRBD2 might be the D (6 bases). V was trimmed by 1 base and J by 2 bases, leaving 9 bases between them. Germline CDR1 LGHNA, CDR2 YSLEER. This CDR3 region has 15 residues. CDR3 nucleotide sequence: TGCGCCAGCAGCCAAGCTGGGGGGTCCAAAAACATTCAGTACTTC. This gives the protein CASSQAGGSKNIQYF.

The chain is built from TRBV12-3 or TRBV12-4 and TRBJ1-4; D not certain. CDR3 length equals 17 residues. Trimming took 3 bases from V and 2 from J, leaving 16 bases between them. CDR3 coding DNA: TGTGCCAGCAGTTTTTTCCGAGGACTGGCGACTAATGAAAAACTGTTTTTT. Translated, it gives CASSFFRGLATNEKLFF.

This clonotype came up a few times. V and J are TRBV18 and TRBJ2-3; 8 nucleotides agree with TRBD2. This CDR3 spans 16 amino acids. With 1 base clipped from V and 4 bases from J, the junction kept 7 bases outside the gene matches. CDR1 and CDR2 (germline): KGHSH, LQKENI. The CDR3 sequence is CASSPRSGGVADTQYF. The CDR3 region has the DNA TGTGCCAGCTCACCACGAAGCGGGGGTGTCGCAGATACGCAGTATTTT.

This clonotype was counted many times. The chain links TRBV5-1 to TRBJ2-1; 8 bases are shared with TRBD2. The J segment lost 8 bases and the V segment lost 2 bases, leaving 9 bases of the junction unmatched. The CDR3 spans 15 residues. Germline CDR1 and CDR2: SGHRS and YFSETQ. DNA of the CDR3: TGCGCCAGCAGCTTATCGAGGACTAGCTGGGATGAGCAGTTCTTC. Its protein product is CASSLSRTSWDEQFF.

This rearrangement joins TRBV5-1 to TRBJ2-7; 11 positions agree with TRBD1. J was trimmed by 4 bases and V by 4 bases; bases with no gene match: 10. Germline V gives CDR1 SGHRS, CDR2 YFSETQ. The CDR3 consists of 16 residues. This CDR3 reads CASSAWTGGPCYEQYV. The CDR3 DNA follows: TGCGCCAGCAGCGCATGGACAGGGGGCCCTTGTTACGAGCAGTACGTC.

The rearrangement links TRBV9 to TRBJ2-5; D may be TRBD2 (5 bases). Trimming stripped 2 bases from V and 5 bases from J, with 19 bases between. CDR3 length: 16 amino acids. Per germline, CDR1 SGDLS and CDR2 YYNGEE. The CDR3 DNA sequence: TGTGCCAGCAGCGTTCGTGCGGGCGGGCCCCAGGAGACCCAGTACTTC. This codes for CASSVRAGGPQETQYF.

This clonotype was detected a few times. The rearrangement links TRBV20-1 to TRBJ2-7; no reliable D call. Trimming pared 5 bases from V and 4 bases from J, leaving 9 bases between. Germline CDR1 DFQATT, CDR2 SNEGSKA (reference sequence). CDR3 length: 11 amino acids. The DNA of the CDR3 is TGCAGTGCTCTCGGACCTTACGAGCAGTACTTC. Residues: CSALGPYEQYF.

Ten or more counts support this clonotype. The chain is built from TRBV7-2 and TRBJ1-2, with D possibly TRBD1 on 6 matching bases. V gave up 1 base and J gave up 0 bases, with 9 bases separating them. The CDR3 runs to 15 residues. Germline lookup yields CDR1 SGHTA and CDR2 FQGNSA. The chain's CDR3 is CASSLVGGANYGYTF. For the CDR3, the DNA is TGTGCCAGCAGCTTAGTGGGGGGCGCTAACTATGGCTACACCTTC.

This clonotype occurred many times. J is TRBJ2-3 and V is TRBV15; 7 nucleotides match TRBD1. The CDR3 covers 14 residues. In germline, CDR1 is LNHNV, CDR2 YYDKDF (reference sequence). V lost 0 bases to trimming and J lost 4 bases; unmatched junction nucleotides: 1. This chain's CDR3 is CATSRDDRADTQYF. In nucleotides, the CDR3 is TGTGCCACCAGCAGAGACGACAGGGCAGATACGCAGTATTTT.

This clonotype was seen at least ten times. This chain joins TRBV7-6 and TRBJ1-4, with TRBD1 matching 8 bases. Germline V gene lookup returns CDR1 SGHVS and CDR2 FNYEAQ. V shed 5 bases and J 4 bases; nucleotides not matched to a gene: 3. The CDR3 has 14 residues. CDR3 nucleotide sequence: TGTGCCAGCAGCCTGACAGGGGATAATGAAAAACTGTTTTTT. This sequence encodes CASSLTGDNEKLFF.

In its sample, this clonotype was seen many times. The rearrangement joins TRBV27 to TRBJ2-7; the D gene is possibly TRBD1 (6 bases). The CDR3 loop spans 15 amino acids. The V and J ends lost 6 bases and 7 bases respectively, with 22 bases between them. Germline CDR1 MNHEY, CDR2 SMNVEV (reference sequence). CDR3 protein: CASSMTGPLLGEQYF. The CDR3 nucleotides are TGTGCCAGCAGCATGACAGGTCCCCTTCTTGGTGAGCAGTACTTC.

This clonotype turned up a few times. The CDR3 DNA follows: TGTGCCAGCAGTGAGATAGGGGTGAGGACTGAAGCTTTCTTT. The encoded protein is CASSEIGVRTEAFF. The gene calls are TRBV6-1 and TRBJ1-1; D possibly corresponds to TRBD1 (5 bases). The CDR3 has 14 amino acids. Deletions cut 3 bases from V and 5 bases from J, with 13 bases between. In germline, CDR1 is MNHNS, CDR2 SASEGT.

This clonotype was detected many times. This chain uses TRBV7-2 with TRBJ2-7; 11 nucleotides agree with TRBD2. The J segment lost 3 bases and the V segment lost 4 bases, leaving 5 bases of the junction unmatched. CDR1 is SGHTA, CDR2 FQGNSA, per germline. The CDR3 contains 15 residues. CDR3: CASSSLAGEHYEQYF. CDR3 nucleotide sequence: TGTGCCAGCAGCTCACTAGCGGGGGAACACTACGAGCAGTACTTC. Combining the CDR3 with reference TRBV7-2 and TRBJ2-7 gives the whole variable domain GAGVSQSPSNKVTEKGKDVELRCDPISGHTALYWYRQSLGQGLEFLIYFQGNSAPDKSGLPSDRFSAERTGGSVSTLTIQRTQQEDSAVYLCASSSLAGEHYEQYFGPGTRLTVT.

This clonotype was seen repeatedly, ten times or more. The gene calls are TRBV6-2 or TRBV6-3 and TRBJ2-2; D tentatively fits TRBD1 or TRBD2 (5 bases each). The germline V gene encodes CDR1 MNHEY and CDR2 SVGEGT. V lost 6 bases and J 5 bases, leaving 28 bases between the germline ends. This CDR3 has 19 residues. The CDR3 is CASSLTLRDPNEKTGELFF. The CDR3 DNA sequence: TGTGCCAGCAGCCTTACCCTCAGGGACCCCAATGAAAAGACCGGGGAGCTGTTTTTT.